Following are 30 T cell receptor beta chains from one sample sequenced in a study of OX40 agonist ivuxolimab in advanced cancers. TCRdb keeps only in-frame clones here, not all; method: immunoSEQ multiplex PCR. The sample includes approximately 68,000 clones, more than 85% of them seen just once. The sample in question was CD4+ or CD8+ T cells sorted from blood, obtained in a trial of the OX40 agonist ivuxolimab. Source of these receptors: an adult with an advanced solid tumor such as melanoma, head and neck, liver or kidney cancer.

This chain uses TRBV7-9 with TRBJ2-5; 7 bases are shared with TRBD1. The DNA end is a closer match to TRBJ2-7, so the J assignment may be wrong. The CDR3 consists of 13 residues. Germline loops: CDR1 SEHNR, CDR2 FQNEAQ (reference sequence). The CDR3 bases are TGTGCCAGCAGCTTACCAGGGGGCTACGAGCAGTACTTC. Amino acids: CASSLPGGYEQYF.

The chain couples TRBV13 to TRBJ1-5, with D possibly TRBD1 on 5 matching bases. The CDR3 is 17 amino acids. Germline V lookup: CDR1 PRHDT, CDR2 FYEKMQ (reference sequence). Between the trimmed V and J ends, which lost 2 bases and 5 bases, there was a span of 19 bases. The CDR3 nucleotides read TGTGCCAGCAGCTTAAGGGGTTCTGGGAAAGAAGATCAGCCCCAGCATTTT. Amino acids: CASSLRGSGKEDQPQHF. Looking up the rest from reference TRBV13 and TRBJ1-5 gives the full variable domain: AAGVIQSPRHLIKEKRETATLKCYPIPRHDTVYWYQQGPGQDPQFLISFYEKMQSDKGSIPDRFSAQQFSDYHSELNMSSLELGDSALYFCASSLRGSGKEDQPQHFGDGTRLSIL.

CDR3 nucleotides: TGTGCCAGCAGCCACTGGACAGGGGGCTACGAGCAGTACTTC. Translating it yields CASSHWTGGYEQYF. The chain uses TRBV14 and TRBJ2-7, with 10 bases aligning to TRBD1. The ends lost 3 bases at V and 3 bases at J; junction bases unmatched: 2. The CDR3 length is 14 residues. Germline-derived CDR1 and CDR2 are SGHDN and FVKESK.

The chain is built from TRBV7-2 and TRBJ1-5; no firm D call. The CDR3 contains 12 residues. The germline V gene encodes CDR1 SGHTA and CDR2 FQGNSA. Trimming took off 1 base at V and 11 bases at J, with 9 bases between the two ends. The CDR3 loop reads CASSLGASAQHF. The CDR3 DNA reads TGTGCCAGCAGCTTAGGTGCTTCGGCCCAGCATTTT.

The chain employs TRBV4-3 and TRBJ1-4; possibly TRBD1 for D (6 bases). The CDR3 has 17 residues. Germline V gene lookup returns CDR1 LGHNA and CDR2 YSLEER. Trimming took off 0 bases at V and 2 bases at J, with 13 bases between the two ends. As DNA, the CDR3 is TGCGCCAGCAGCCAAGAGGTCGGGGGGGCGACTAATGAAAAACTGTTTTTT. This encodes CASSQEVGGATNEKLFF.

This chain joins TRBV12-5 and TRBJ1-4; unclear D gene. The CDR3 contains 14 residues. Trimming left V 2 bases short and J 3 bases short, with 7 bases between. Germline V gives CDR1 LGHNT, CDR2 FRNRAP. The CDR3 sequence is CASGLRKSNEKLFF. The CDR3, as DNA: TGTGCTAGTGGTTTGCGGAAGTCTAATGAAAAACTGTTTTTT.

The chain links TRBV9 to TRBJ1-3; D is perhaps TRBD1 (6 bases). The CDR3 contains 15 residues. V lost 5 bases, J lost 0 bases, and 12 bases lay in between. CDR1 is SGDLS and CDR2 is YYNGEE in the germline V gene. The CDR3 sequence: CASSETGSSGNTIYF. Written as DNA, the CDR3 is TGTGCCAGCAGTGAAACAGGGAGCTCTGGAAACACCATATATTTT.

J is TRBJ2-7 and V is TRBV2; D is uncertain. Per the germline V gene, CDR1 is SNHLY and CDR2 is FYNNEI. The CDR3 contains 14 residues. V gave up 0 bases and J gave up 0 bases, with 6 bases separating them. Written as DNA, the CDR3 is TGTGCCAGCAGTGAAGCGTCAAGCTCCTACGAGCAGTACTTC. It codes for CASSEASSSYEQYF.

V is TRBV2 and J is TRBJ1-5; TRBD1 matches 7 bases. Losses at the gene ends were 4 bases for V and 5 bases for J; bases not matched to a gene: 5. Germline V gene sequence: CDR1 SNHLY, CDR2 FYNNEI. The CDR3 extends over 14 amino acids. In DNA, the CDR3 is TGTGCCAGCAGTGGGACAGGATCCTATCAGCCCCAGCATTTT. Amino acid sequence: CASSGTGSYQPQHF.

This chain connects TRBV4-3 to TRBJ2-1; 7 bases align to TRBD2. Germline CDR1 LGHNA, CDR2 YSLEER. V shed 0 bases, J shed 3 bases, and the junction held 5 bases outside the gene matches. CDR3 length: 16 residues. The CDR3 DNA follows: TGCGCCAGCAGCCAAGATTTGGGGGGGGGCTACAATGAGCAGTTCTTC. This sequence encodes CASSQDLGGGYNEQFF.

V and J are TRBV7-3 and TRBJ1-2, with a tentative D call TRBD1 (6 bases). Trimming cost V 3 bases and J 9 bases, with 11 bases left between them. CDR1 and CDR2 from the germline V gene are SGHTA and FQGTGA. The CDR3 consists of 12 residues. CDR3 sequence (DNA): TGTGCCAGCAGCTTGGGCCAGGGGAGCTACACCTTC. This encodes CASSLGQGSYTF.

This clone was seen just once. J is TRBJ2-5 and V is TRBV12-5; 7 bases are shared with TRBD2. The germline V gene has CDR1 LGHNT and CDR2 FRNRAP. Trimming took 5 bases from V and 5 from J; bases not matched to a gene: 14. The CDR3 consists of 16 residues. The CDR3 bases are TGTGCTAGTGGTCCCTCCCGGTCACCGCGGGGGGAGACCCAGTACTTC. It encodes CASGPSRSPRGETQYF.

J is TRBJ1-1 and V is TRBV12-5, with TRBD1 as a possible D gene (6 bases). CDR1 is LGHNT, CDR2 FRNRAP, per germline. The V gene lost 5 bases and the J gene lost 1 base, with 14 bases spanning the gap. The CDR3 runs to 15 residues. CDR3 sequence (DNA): TGTGCTAGTGGTCCATTGACAGGCCAGAACACTGAAGCTTTCTTT. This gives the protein CASGPLTGQNTEAFF.

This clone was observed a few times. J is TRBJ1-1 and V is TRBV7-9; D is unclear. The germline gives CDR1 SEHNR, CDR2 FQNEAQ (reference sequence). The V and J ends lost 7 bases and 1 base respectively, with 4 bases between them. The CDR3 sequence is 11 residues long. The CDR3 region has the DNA TGTGCCAGCATCCCGAACACTGAAGCTTTCTTT. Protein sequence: CASIPNTEAFF. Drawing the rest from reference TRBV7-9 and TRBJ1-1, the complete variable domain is DTGVSQNPRHKITKRGQNVTFRCDPISEHNRLYWYRQTLGQGPEFLTYFQNEAQLEKSRLLSDRFSAERPKGSFSTLEIQRTEQGDSAMYLCASIPNTEAFFGQGTRLTVV.

This CDR3 reads CASSDLPDSQPQHF. CDR3 nucleotides: TGTGCCAGCAGTGACCTGCCAGATAGTCAGCCCCAGCATTTT. The V call is TRBV6-1, the J call TRBJ1-5; D gene uncertain. There are 14 residues in the CDR3. The V end was cut by 3 bases, the J end by 6 bases, with 12 bases between. In germline, CDR1 is MNHNS, CDR2 SASEGT.

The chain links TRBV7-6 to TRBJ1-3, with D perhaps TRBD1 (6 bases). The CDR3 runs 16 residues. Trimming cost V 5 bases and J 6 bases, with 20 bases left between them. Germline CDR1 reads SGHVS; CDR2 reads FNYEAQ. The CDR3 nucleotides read TGTGCCAGCAGCCTTTACAGGGAGGGTCTTGAAAACACCATATATTTT. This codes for CASSLYREGLENTIYF.

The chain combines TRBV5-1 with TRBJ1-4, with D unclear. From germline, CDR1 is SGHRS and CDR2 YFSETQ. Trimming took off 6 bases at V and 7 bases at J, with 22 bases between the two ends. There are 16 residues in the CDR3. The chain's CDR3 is CASNPDGKAWPEKLFF. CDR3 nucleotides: TGCGCCAGCAACCCGGACGGGAAGGCTTGGCCTGAAAAACTGTTTTTT.

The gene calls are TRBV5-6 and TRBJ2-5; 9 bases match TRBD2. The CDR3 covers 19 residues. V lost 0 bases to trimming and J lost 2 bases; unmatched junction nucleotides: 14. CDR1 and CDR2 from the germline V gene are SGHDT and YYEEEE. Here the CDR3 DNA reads TGTGCCAGCAGCTTGGCCGGCGTAGGTAGCGGGGGACGGCAAGAGACCCAGTACTTC. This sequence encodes CASSLAGVGSGGRQETQYF.

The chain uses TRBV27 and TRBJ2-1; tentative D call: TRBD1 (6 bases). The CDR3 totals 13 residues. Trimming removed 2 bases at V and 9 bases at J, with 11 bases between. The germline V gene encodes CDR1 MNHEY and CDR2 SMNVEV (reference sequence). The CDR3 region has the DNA TGTGCCAGCAGTTTAGGTGGGGGCGGTGAGCAGTTCTTC. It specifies CASSLGGGGEQFF.

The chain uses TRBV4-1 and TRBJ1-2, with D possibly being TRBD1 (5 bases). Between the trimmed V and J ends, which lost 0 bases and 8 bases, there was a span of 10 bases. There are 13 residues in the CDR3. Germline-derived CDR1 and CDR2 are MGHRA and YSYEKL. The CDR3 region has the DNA TGCGCCAGCAGCCAAGATCCCAGGGAAGGCTACACCTTC. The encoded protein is CASSQDPREGYTF.

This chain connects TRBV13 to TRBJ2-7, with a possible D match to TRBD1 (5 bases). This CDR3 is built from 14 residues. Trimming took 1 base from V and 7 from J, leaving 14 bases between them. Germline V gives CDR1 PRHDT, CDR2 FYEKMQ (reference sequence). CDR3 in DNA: TGTGCCAGCAGCTTAGATGGACACGGCCGAGAGCAGTACTTC. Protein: CASSLDGHGREQYF.

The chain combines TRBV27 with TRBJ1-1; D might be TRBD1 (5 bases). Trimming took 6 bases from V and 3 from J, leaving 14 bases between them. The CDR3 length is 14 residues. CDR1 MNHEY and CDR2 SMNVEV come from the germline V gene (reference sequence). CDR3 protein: CASRMGRTYTEAFF. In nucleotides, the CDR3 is TGTGCCAGCAGGATGGGACGGACCTACACTGAAGCTTTCTTT.

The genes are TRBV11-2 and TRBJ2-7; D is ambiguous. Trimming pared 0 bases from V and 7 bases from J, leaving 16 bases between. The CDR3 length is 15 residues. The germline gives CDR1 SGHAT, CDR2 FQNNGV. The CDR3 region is CASSLEALIVNEQYF. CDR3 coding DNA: TGTGCCAGCAGCTTAGAAGCCCTGATAGTCAATGAGCAGTACTTC.

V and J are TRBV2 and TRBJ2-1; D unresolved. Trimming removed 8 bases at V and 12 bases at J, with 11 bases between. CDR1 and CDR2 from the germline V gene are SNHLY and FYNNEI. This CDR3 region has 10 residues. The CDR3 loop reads CASPGLWQFF. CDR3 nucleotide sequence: TGTGCCAGCCCGGGTCTCTGGCAGTTCTTC. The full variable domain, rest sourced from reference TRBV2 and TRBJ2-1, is EPEVTQTPSHQVTQMGQEVILRCVPISNHLYFYWYRQILGQKVEFLVSFYNNEISEKSEIFDDQFSVERPDGSNFTLKIRSTKLEDSAMYFCASPGLWQFFGPGTRLTVL.

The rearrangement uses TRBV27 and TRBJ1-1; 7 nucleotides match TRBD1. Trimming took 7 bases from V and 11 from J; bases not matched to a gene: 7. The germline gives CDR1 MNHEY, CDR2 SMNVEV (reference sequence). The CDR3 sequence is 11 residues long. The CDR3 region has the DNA TGTGCCAGCATTCAGGGGGTCGACGCTTTCTTT. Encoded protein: CASIQGVDAFF.

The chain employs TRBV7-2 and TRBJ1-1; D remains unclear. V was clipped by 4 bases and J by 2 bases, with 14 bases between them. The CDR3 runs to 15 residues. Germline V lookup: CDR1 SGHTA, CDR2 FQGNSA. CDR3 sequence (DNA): TGTGCCAGCAGCTCCCCGGTAGATCCAAACACTGAAGCTTTCTTT. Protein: CASSSPVDPNTEAFF.

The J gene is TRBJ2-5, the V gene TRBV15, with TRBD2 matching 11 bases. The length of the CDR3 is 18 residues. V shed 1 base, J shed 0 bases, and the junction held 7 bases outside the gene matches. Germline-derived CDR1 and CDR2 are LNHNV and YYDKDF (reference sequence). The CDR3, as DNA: TGTGCCACCAGCAGAGGGACCACGGGACTAGCGGACCAAGAGACCCAGTACTTC. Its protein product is CATSRGTTGLADQETQYF.

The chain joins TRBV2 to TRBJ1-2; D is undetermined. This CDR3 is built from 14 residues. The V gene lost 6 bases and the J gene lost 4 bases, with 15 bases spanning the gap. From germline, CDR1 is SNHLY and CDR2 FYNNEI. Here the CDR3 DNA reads TGTGCCAGCAGCAGTTGGTCTACTGTCTATGGCTACACCTTC. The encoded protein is CASSSWSTVYGYTF.

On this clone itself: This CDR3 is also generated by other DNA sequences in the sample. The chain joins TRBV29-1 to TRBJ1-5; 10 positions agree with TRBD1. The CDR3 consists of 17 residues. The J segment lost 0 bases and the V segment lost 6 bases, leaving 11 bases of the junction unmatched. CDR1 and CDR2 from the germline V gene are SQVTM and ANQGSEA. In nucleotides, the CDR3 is TGCAGCGTAGGACAGGGGGTGGGGGACTATAGCAATCAGCCCCAGCATTTT. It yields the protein CSVGQGVGDYSNQPQHF.

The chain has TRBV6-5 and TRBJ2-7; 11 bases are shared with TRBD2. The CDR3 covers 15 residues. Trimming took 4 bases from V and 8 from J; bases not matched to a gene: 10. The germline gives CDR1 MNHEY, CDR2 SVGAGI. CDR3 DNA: TGTGCCAGCAGTTCAACTCTGGGACTAGCGGATCAGCAGTACTTC. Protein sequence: CASSSTLGLADQQYF.